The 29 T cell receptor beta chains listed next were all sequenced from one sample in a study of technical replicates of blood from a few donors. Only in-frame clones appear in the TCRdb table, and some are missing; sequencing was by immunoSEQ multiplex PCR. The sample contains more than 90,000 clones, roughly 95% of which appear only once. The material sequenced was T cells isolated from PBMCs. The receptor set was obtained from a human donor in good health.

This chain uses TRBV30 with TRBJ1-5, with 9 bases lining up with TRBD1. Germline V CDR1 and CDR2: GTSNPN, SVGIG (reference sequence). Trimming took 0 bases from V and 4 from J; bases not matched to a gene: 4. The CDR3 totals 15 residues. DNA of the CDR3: TGTGCCTGGAGTGTAGGGACAGGGTCTAATCAGCCCCAGCATTTT. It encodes CAWSVGTGSNQPQHF.

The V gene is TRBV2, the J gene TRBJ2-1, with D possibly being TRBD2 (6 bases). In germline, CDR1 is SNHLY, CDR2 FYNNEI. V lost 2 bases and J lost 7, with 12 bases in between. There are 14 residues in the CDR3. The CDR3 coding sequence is TGTGCCAGCAGTGAATCGGGAGTCCAGAATGAGCAGTTCTTC. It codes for CASSESGVQNEQFF.

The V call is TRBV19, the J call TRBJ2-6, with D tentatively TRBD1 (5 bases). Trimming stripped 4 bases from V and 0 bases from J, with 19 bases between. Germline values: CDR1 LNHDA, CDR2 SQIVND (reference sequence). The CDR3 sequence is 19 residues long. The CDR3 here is CASSTHWALQVSGANVLTF. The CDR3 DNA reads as TGTGCCAGTAGTACCCACTGGGCCCTACAGGTCTCTGGGGCCAACGTCCTGACTTTC.

CDR3 loop: CASSWGTGGDEQYF. In nucleotides, the CDR3 is TGTGCCAGCAGCTGGGGGACAGGAGGAGACGAGCAGTACTTC. The chain uses TRBV13 and TRBJ2-7, with 8 bases identical to TRBD1. Germline V gene sequence: CDR1 PRHDT, CDR2 FYEKMQ (reference sequence). CDR3 size: 14 residues. V gave up 4 bases and J gave up 5 bases; unmatched junction bases: 7.

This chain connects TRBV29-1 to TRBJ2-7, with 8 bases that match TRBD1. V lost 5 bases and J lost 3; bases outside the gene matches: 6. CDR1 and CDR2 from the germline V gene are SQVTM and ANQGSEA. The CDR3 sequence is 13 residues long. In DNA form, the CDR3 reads TGCAGCGTTCCCGGGACAGGATACTACGAGCAGTACTTC. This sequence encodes CSVPGTGYYEQYF.

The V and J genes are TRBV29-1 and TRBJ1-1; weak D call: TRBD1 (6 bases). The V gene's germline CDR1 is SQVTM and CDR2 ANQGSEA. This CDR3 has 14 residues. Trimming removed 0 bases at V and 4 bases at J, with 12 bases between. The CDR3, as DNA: TGCAGCGTTGAAGACGACCACAGGGTCACTGAAGCTTTCTTT. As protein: CSVEDDHRVTEAFF. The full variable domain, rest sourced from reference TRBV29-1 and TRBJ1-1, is SAVISQKPSRDICQRGTSLTIQCQVDSQVTMMFWYRQQPGQSLTLIATANQGSEATYESGFVIDKFPISRPNLTFSTLTVSNMSPEDSSIYLCSVEDDHRVTEAFFGQGTRLTVV.

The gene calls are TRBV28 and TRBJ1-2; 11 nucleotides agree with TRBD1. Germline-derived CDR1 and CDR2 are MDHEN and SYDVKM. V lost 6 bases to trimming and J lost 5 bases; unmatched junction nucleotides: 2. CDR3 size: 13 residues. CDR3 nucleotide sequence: TGTGCCAGCAGGGGGACAGGGGGGTATGGCTACACCTTC. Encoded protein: CASRGTGGYGYTF.

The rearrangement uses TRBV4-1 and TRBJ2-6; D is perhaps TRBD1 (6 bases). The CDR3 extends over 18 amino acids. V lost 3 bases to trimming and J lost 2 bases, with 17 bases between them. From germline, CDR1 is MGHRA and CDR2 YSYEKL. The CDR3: CASSQVAGVSTGANVLTF. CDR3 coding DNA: TGCGCCAGCAGCCAGGTCGCAGGGGTTTCCACTGGGGCCAACGTCCTGACTTTC.

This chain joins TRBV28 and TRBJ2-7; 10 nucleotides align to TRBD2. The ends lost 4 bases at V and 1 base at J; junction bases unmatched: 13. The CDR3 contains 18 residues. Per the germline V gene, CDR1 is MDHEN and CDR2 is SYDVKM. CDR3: CASSSGGLGTSVSYEQYF. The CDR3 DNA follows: TGTGCCAGCAGTTCAGGGGGCCTCGGGACTAGCGTTTCCTACGAGCAGTACTTC.

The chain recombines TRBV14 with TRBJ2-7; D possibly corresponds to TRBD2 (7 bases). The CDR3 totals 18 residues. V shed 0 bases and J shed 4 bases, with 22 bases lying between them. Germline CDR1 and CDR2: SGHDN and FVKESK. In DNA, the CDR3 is TGTGCCAGCAGCCAAGAATTTCCGGGGGGCGGGAGAAAATACGAGCAGTACTTC. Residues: CASSQEFPGGGRKYEQYF.

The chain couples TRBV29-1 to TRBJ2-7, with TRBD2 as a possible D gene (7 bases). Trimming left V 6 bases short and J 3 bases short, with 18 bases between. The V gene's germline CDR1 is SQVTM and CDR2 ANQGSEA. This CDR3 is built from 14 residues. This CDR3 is CSVEQGGNFYEQYF. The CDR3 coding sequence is TGCAGCGTAGAACAGGGAGGGAATTTCTACGAGCAGTACTTC.

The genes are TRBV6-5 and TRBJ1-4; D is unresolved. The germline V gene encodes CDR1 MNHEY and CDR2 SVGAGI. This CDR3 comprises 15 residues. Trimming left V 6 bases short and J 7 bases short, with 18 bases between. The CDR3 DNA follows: TGTGCCAGCAGCCCCCTTTCGGGGTATGGTGAAAAACTGTTTTTT. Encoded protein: CASSPLSGYGEKLFF.

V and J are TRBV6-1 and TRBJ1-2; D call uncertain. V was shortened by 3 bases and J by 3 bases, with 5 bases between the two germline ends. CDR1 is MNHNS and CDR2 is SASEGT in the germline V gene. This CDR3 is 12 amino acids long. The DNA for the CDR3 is TGTGCCAGCAGTGAGAGGTACTATGGCTACACCTTC. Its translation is CASSERYYGYTF.

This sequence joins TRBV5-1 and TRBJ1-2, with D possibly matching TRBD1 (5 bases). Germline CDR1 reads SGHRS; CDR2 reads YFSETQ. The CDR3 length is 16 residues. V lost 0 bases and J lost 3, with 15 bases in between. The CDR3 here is CASSLVTGAVDYGYTF. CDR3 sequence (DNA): TGCGCCAGCAGCTTGGTCACAGGCGCCGTCGACTATGGCTACACCTTC.

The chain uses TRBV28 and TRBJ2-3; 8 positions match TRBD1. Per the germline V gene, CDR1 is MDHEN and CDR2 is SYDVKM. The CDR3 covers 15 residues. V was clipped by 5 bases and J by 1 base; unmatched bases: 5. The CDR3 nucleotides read TGTGCCAGCAGTCGCGGGACAGGCGGCACAGATACGCAGTATTTT. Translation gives CASSRGTGGTDTQYF.

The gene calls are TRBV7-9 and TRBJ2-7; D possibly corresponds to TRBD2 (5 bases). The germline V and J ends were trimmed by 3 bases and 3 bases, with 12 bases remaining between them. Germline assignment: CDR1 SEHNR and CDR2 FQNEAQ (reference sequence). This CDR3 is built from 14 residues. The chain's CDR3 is CASSLRPGDYEQYF. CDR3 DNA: TGTGCCAGCAGCTTGAGGCCCGGGGACTACGAGCAGTACTTC.

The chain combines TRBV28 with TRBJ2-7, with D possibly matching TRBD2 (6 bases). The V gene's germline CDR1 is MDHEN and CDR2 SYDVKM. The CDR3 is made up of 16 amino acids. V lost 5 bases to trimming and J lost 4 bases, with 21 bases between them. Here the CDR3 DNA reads TGTGCCAGCAGTCCCCCCTCGGGGGTGGTAGGATACGAGCAGTACTTC. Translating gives CASSPPSGVVGYEQYF.

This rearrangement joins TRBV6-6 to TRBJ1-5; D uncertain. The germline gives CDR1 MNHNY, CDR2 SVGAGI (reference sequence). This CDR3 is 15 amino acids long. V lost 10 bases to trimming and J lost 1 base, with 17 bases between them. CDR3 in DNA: TGTGCCACACGAGTCAGCCGGAGCAGCAATCAGCCCCAGCATTTT. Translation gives CATRVSRSSNQPQHF.

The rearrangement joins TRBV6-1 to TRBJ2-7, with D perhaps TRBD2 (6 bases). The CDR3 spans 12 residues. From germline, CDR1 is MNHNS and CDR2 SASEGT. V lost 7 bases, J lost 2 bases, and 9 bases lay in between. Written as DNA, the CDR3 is TGTGCCAGCACCCGGGGGACCTACGAGCAGTACTTC. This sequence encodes CASTRGTYEQYF.

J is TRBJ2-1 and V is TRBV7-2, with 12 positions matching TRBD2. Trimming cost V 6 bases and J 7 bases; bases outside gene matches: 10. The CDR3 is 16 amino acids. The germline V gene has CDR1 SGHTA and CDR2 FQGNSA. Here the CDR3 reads CASRTGLAGKLNEQFF. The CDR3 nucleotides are TGTGCCAGCAGAACTGGACTAGCGGGGAAGTTAAATGAGCAGTTCTTC. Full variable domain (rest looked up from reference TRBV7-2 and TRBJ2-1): GAGVSQSPSNKVTEKGKDVELRCDPISGHTALYWYRQSLGQGLEFLIYFQGNSAPDKSGLPSDRFSAERTGGSVSTLTIQRTQQEDSAVYLCASRTGLAGKLNEQFFGPGTRLTVL.

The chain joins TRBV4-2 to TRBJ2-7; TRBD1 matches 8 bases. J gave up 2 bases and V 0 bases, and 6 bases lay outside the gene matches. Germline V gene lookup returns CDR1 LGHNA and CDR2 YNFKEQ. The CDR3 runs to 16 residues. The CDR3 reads CASSQDGGTGAYEQYF. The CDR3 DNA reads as TGTGCCAGCAGCCAAGATGGGGGGACAGGAGCCTACGAGCAGTACTTC.

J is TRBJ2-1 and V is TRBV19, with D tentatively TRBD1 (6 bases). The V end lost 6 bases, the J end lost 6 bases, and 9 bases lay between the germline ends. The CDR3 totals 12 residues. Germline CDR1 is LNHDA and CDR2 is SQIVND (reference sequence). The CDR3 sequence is CASSGQPNEQFF. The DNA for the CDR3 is TGTGCCAGTAGCGGACAGCCCAATGAGCAGTTCTTC.

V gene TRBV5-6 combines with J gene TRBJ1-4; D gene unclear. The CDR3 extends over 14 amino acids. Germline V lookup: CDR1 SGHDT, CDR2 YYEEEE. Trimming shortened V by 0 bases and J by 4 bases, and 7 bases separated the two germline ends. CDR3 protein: CASSLVSVNEKLFF. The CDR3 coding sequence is TGTGCCAGCAGCTTGGTCTCAGTTAATGAAAAACTGTTTTTT.

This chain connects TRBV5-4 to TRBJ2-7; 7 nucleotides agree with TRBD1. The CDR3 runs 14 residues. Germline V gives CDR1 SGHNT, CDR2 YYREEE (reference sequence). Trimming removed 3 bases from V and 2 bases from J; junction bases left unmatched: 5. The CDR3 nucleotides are TGTGCCAGCAGCTCCTGGACAGGAGCCTACGAGCAGTACTTC. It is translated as CASSSWTGAYEQYF.

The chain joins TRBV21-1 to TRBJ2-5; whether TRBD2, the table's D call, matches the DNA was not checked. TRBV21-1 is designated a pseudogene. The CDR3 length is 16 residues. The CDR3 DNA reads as TGTGCCAGCAGCAAAGCAAGCGGGGGGGAACAAGAGACCCAGTACTTC. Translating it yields CASSKASGGEQETQYF.

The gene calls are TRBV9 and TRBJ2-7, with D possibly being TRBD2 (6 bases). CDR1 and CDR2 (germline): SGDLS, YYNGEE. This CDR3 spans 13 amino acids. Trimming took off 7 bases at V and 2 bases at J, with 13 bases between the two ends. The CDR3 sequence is CASGPGSPYEQYF. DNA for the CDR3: TGTGCCAGCGGCCCCGGGAGTCCCTACGAGCAGTACTTC. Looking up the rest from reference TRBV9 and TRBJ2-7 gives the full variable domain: DSGVTQTPKHLITATGQRVTLRCSPRSGDLSVYWYQQSLDQGLQFLIQYYNGEERAKGNILERFSAQQFPDLHSELNLSSLELGDSALYFCASGPGSPYEQYFGPGTRLTVT.

The CDR3 coding sequence is TGTGCCAGCAGTTTAGGCCGCTCCTACGAGCAGTACTTC. Translation: CASSLGRSYEQYF. The rearrangement links TRBV27 to TRBJ2-7; D gene unclear. CDR3 length: 13 residues. Trimming took 2 bases from V and 0 from J, leaving 5 bases between them. Germline values: CDR1 MNHEY, CDR2 SMNVEV (reference sequence).

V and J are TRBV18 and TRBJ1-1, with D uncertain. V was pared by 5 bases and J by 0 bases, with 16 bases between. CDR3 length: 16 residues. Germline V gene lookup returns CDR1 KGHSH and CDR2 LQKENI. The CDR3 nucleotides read TGTGCCAGCTCAGGGCAAAACCGAAAGATGAACACTGAAGCTTTCTTT. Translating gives CASSGQNRKMNTEAFF. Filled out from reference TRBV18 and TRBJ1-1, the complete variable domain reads NAGVMQNPRHLVRRRGQEARLRCSPMKGHSHVYWYRQLPEEGLKFMVYLQKENIIDESGMPKERFSAEFPKEGPSILRIQQVVRGDSAAYFCASSGQNRKMNTEAFFGQGTRLTVV.

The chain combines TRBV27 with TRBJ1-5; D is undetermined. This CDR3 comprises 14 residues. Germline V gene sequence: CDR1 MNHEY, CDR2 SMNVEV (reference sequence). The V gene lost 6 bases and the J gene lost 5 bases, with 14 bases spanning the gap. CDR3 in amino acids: CASSLHGAHQPQHF. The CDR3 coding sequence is TGTGCCAGCAGCCTCCACGGAGCTCATCAGCCCCAGCATTTT.